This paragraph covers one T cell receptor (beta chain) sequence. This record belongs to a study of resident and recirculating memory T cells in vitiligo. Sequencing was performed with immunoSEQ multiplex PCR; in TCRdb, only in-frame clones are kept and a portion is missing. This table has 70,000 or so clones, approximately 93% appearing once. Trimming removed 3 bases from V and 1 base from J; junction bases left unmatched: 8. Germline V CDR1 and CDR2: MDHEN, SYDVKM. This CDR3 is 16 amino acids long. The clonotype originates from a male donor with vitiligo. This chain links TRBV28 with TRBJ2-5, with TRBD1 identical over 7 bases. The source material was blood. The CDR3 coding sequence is TGTGCCAGCAGTTTGAGGGACAGAGCGAGCCAAGAGACCCAGTACTTC. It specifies CASSLRDRASQETQYF.